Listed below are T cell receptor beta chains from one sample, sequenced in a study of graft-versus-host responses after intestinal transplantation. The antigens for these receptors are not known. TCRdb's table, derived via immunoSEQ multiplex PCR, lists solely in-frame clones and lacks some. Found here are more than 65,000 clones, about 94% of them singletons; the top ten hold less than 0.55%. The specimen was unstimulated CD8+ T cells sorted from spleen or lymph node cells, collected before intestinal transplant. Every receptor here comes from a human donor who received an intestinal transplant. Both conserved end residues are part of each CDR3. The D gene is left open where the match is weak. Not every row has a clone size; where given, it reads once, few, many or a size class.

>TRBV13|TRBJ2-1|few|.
TGTGCCAGCAGACCACCTACCGGGACGAGATACAATGAGCAGTTCTTC
CASRPPTGTRYNEQFF
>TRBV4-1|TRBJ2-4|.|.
TGCGCCAGCAGCCAAGATCAACCCGGCAAAAACATTCAGTACTTC
CASSQDQPGKNIQYF
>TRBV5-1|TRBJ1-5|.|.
TGCGCCAGCAGCGCGGACGGGGGGTTTCAGCCCCAGCATTTT
CASSADGGFQPQHF
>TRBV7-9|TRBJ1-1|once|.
TGTGCCAGCAGCTTAGATTGGGGAGCGGGTGAAGCTTTCTTT
CASSLDWGAGEAFF
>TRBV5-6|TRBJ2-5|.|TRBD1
TGTGCCAGCAGCTCTCCGGGACAGGGGTTAGAGACCCAGTACTTC
CASSSPGQGLETQYF
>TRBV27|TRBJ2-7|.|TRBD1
TGTGCCAGCAGTCCGGGGACAGGGGGCGAAAAACTTGTCGAGCAGTACTTC
CASSPGTGGEKLVEQYF
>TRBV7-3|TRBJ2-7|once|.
TGTGCCAGCAGCTTAGAGGACGGGATCGACTACGAGCAGTACTTC
CASSLEDGIDYEQYF
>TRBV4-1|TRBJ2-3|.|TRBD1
TGCGCCAGCAGCCAGACGGGACAGGGAATAGATACGCAGTATTTT
CASSQTGQGIDTQYF
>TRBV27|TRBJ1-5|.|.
TGTGCCAGCAGTTTATTTTGGGGGGGGCTTAATCAGCCCCAGCATTTT
CASSLFWGGLNQPQHF
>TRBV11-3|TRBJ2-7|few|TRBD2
TGTGCCAGCAGCTTAGATTGGACTAGCGTGAATTACGAGCAGTACTTC
CASSLDWTSVNYEQYF
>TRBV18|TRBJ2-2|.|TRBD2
TGTGCCAGCCCGGGGATGGCGGGACTAGCGGGAGGACCCAACACCGGGGAGCTGTTTTTT
CASPGMAGLAGGPNTGELFF
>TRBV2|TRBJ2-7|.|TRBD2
TGTGCCAGCAGTGAGACGACTAGCGGGAGGGTATACGAGCAGTACTTC
CASSETTSGRVYEQYF
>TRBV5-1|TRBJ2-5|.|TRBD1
TGCGCCAGCACGTTGACAGGGTCGGTGTTAGAGACCCAGTACTTC
CASTLTGSVLETQYF
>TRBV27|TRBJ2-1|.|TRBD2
TGTGCCAGCAGTCAGGACGAGGGTAGCGGGAGGAGCCGGTACTTCTTC
CASSQDEGSGRSRYFF
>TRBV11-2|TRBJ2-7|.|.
TGTGCCAGCAGCTTAGGGCCGGCGGGGGCGGGAGCGGCCGAGCAGTACTTC
CASSLGPAGAGAAEQYF
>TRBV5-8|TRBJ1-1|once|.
TGTGCCAGCAGCTTGTTACAGGCAAACACTGAAGCTTTCTTT
CASSLLQANTEAFF
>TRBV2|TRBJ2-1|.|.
TGTGCCAGCAGTGAAGGCCCATACAATGAGCAGTTCTTC
CASSEGPYNEQFF
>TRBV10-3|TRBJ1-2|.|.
TGTGCCATCAGCCCCGACAGGAAATCCTATGGCTACACCTTC
CAISPDRKSYGYTF
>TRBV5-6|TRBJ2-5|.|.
TGTGCCAGCAGCTTGACTAGTCAGTACGGAGAGACCCAGTACTTC
CASSLTSQYGETQYF
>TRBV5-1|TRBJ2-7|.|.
TGCGCCAGCAGCTTGAGGCGGGGCTCCTCCTACGAGCAGTACTTC
CASSLRRGSSYEQYF
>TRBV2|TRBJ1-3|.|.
TGTGCCAGCAGTGAGGGACTCTCTGGAAACACCATATATTTT
CASSEGLSGNTIYF
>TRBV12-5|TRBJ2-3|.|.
TGTGCTAGTGGACCCATAGCGGCCTTGGATACGCAGTATTTT
CASGPIAALDTQYF
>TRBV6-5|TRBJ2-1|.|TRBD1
TGTGCCAGCAGTTACTTTGGACAGGGCGGCAATGAGCAGTTCTTC
CASSYFGQGGNEQFF
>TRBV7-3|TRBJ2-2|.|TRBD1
TGTGCCAGCAGCTCCATCGGGACAGGGTTCACCGGGGAGCTGTTTTTT
CASSSIGTGFTGELFF
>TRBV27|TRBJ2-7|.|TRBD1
TGTGCCAGCAGTCCCGGGACAGGGTCTTCCTACGAGCAGTACTTC
CASSPGTGSSYEQYF
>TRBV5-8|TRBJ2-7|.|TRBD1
TGTGCCAGCAGCACGTACAGGGGATGGGTTCGGGAGCAGTACTTC
CASSTYRGWVREQYF
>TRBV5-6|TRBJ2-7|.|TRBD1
TGTGCCAGCAGCGACCGGGACAGGGGGCGCGACGAGCAGTACTTC
CASSDRDRGRDEQYF
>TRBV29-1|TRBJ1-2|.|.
TGCAGCGATGAGGGGGACGCCTATGGCTACACCTTC
CSDEGDAYGYTF
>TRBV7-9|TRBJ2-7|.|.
TGTGCCAGCAGCCCGGATGCGATCTACGAGCAGTACTTC
CASSPDAIYEQYF
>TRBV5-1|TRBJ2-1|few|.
TGCGCCAGCAGCTGGGAGGGGGAGCGGGACGTAGATGAGCAGTTCTTC
CASSWEGERDVDEQFF
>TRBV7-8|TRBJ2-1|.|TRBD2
TGTGCCAGCGCACTCCCTTTACTAGCGGGCTCCTACAATGAGCAGTTCTTC
CASALPLLAGSYNEQFF
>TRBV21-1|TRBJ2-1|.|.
TGTGCCAGCAGCAAAAAGGGACTAGCGGGAAGCAATGAGCAGTTCTTC
CASSKKGLAGSNEQFF
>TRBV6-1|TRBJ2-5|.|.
TGTGCCAGCAGTGAAGATGGGGAGACCCAGTACTTC
CASSEDGETQYF
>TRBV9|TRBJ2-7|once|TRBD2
TGTGCCAGCAGCGGAGATGGGACTAGTCATACGAGTGAGCAGTACTTC
CASSGDGTSHTSEQYF
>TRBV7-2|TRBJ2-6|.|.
TGTGCCAGCACCCAAACCCGAGCACCTGGGGCCAACGTCCTGACTTTC
CASTQTRAPGANVLTF
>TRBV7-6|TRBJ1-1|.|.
TGTGCCAGCAGCTTAGGTTTTGCAGGGATACCTGAAGCTTTCTTT
CASSLGFAGIPEAFF
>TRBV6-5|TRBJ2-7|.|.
TGTGCCAGCAGTTACTCAGAGGCGGGATCCTACGAGCAGTACTTC
CASSYSEAGSYEQYF
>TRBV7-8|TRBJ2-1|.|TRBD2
TGTGCCAGCAGCTTAAGTTGGCCTAGCGGGAGGGACAATGAGCAGTTCTTC
CASSLSWPSGRDNEQFF
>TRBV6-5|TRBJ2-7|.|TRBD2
TGTGCCAGCAGTTACCGGACTAGTAGCTACGAGCAGTACTTC
CASSYRTSSYEQYF
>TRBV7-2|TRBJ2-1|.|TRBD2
TGTGCCAGCAGCTTAGGGTTCCGGGGACCAGCGGGGGCCAATGAGCAGTTCTTC
CASSLGFRGPAGANEQFF
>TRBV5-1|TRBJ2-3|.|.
TGCGCCAGCAGCTTGGGTTCAGATACGCAGTATTTT
CASSLGSDTQYF